The present TCR beta chain was sequenced within a study of shared clonotypes between healthy human individuals. The healthy adult donors were HIV-negative and reported no recent acute infections or vaccinations. Nashville, Tennessee was home to all donors, who were Caucasian adults. As originally analysed: Filtering differed, since immunoSEQ gave only junction sequences and no quality scores. Using immunoSEQ multiplex PCR, the repertoire was profiled, and TCRdb retains in-frame clones only, with some absent. The DNA gave D and trimming, while V, J and clone size come from that table. The table has more than 450,000 clones, approximately 85% seen once. The CDR3 extends over 14 amino acids. Germline CDR1 is MGHRA and CDR2 is YSYEKL. V dropped 0 bases and J dropped 13 bases, with 18 bases sitting between them.

The clonotype originates from a woman aged 35 to 49 in good health. Some clones in this sample may be carry-over from other donors' samples. The sequenced sample consisted of PBMCs. This chain uses TRBV4-1 with TRBJ1-2; D is ambiguous. The CDR3 reads CASSQDPRSPMGTF. In nucleotides, the CDR3 is TGCGCCAGCAGCCAAGACCCGCGGAGCCCGATGGGCACCTTC.